A selection of T cell receptor beta chains follows, all from one sample in a study of T cells in Graves' hyperthyroidism and ophthalmopathy. One entry per CDR3 protein, called by TCRdb with MiXCR from the multiplex PCR reads. The data show fewer than 750,000 distinct CDR3 sequences, roughly 15% seen once. The sequenced sample consisted of blood. The receptors here all came from a woman in her thirties or forties with Graves' ophthalmopathy. CDR3s leave out the opening cysteine and the closing phenylalanine or tryptophan. Fields, in order: clone size, J gene, V gene, D gene, CDR3 protein. The D gene is left open where the match is weak. Size is stated for part of the rows, as once, few or many counts, or as a class when the clone is expanded.

.,TRBJ2-1,TRBV14,TRBD2,ASSQRGAAGALSYNEQF
few,TRBJ1-1,TRBV7-9,.,ASSLLLAGRAF
many,TRBJ2-7,TRBV7-7,TRBD2,ASSPGLAGEQY
many,TRBJ2-2,TRBV12-5,TRBD2,ASGLVLATNTGELF
.,TRBJ1-3,TRBV18,.,ASSPPSRNTIY
many,TRBJ1-5,TRBV2,.,ASNFDRYSNQPQH
many,TRBJ1-5,TRBV29-1,.,SVVFGQINQPQH
.,TRBJ1-2,TRBV7-9,.,ASSQSTIYGYT
.,TRBJ2-4,TRBV13,.,ASSPPGLENIQY
many,TRBJ1-5,TRBV19,TRBD1,ASSFRQGARGQPQH
many,TRBJ2-5,TRBV18,TRBD2,ASSALSGSVQETQY